This TCR beta chain appears in the sequencing data of a study of OX40 agonist ivuxolimab in advanced cancers. Study-wide context: Ivuxolimab was an agonistic, fully human IgG2 monoclonal antibody directed against OX40 (CD134), a costimulatory receptor. Intravenous ivuxolimab was administered to patients every 2 weeks at six dose levels: 0.01, 0.1, 0.3, 1.5, 3 and 10 mg/kg. Among the 52 dose-escalation patients, some 20 had hepatocellular carcinoma, approximately 15 melanoma, 9 renal cell carcinoma and 9 head and neck cancer. In the dose-escalation cohort, around 80% of patients were male, and the mean age was 60 years with a range of about 20 to 79. Patients were allowed to have had prior anti-PD-1, anti-PD-L1 or anti-CTLA-4 therapy, and 40% of the dose-escalation patients had previously received checkpoint inhibitors. Partial responses were achieved by three dose-escalation patients, of whom one had hepatocellular carcinoma and two had cutaneous melanoma. Peripheral TCRbeta sequencing was intended to test whether TCR sequence diversity was altered and clonal T-cell expansion was caused by ivuxolimab. The paper reports the monotherapy dose-escalation portion (N of about 56 patients) of the phase I ivuxolimab trial.

The trial excluded patients who had a history of autoimmune disease or were on systemic immunosuppression. Peripheral blood for TCR sequencing was collected from all dose cohorts at baseline, on cycle 4 day 1, and on cycle 7 day 1. The samples were drawn from a first-in-human, open-label, multicenter phase I dose-escalation trial of ivuxolimab. Adults with locally advanced or metastatic head and neck squamous cell, hepatocellular, melanoma or renal cell carcinoma were enrolled in the trial. Before TCR sequencing, CD4+ T cells and CD8+ T cells were sorted from peripheral blood as separate populations. This clone was seen only once. Its binding antigen is unknown. Qualities for individual bases were not recorded, and no much larger clone is one base off. Looking up the germline V gene yields CDR1 MGHDK and CDR2 SYGVNS. The CDR3 starts with the cysteine, ends with the phenylalanine, and has 14 residues. The entry retains the CDR3 DNA only, 42 bases that are in frame from base 1. V loses 3 bases, J loses 5 bases, and the germline ends lie 13 bases apart.

What the authors observed across the whole study: In the 0.1-3.0 mg/kg groups, partial responders had among the lowest normalized peripheral clonal expansion, particularly in CD8+ T cells. Low levels of normalized T-cell clonal expansion were also seen in some nonresponding patients. After ivuxolimab, expanded clones were on average more numerous among CD8+ T cells than among CD4+ T cells. At doses from 0.1 to 3.0 mg/kg, clonal expansion was seen in both CD4+ and CD8+ blood T cells between baseline and week 6. Antigen specificity was not determined for the clonally expanded peripheral T cells.

Genomic DNA was isolated from the sorted cells so that the TCRbeta CDR3 region could be sequenced. The immunoSEQ Assay was used to sequence the TCRbeta CDR3 regions. Imported from immuneACCESS, the table was reduced by TCRdb to in-frame sequences with V and J called. These copies leave out some clones; in studies compared against another copy, an unresolved V gene accounts for under half, and the cause of the remainder is not known. The sample table lists roughly 29,000 clones, about nine tenths of them with a count of one. Over 7.5% of the sample goes to the ten largest clones. The rearranged chain carries TRBV25-1 and TRBJ2-5; the D gene cannot be resolved reliably. This TCR came from an adult with an advanced solid tumor such as melanoma, head and neck, liver or kidney cancer. Sequences were derived from CD4+ or CD8+ T cells sorted from blood, sampled in a trial of the OX40 agonist ivuxolimab. DNA sequence: TGTGCCAGCAGTGATCGCTGGGCCCCGGAGACCCAGTACTTC. It encodes CASSDRWAPETQYF.